This T cell receptor beta chain was profiled in a study of cytomegalovirus exposure and HLA in healthy donors. Study-wide results and limits: Most subjects had HLA-A and HLA-B alleles reportedly predicted accurately by TCR beta sequences.

As to this clone: Its antigen is currently unknown.

PCR involved 60 Vbeta and 13 Jbeta primers. The method was immunoSEQ multiplex PCR; TCRdb's version includes in-frame clones alone and lacks a portion of them. The sample holds 75,000 to 90,000 clones; 85% are singletons and the top ten take 6% to 7.5%. The TCR comes from a man aged 40-49 years in good health and CMV-seropositive. The specimen sequenced was PBMCs.

The chain's CDR3 is CASSHLSGSSGETQYF. The CDR3 region has the DNA TGTGCCAGCAGCCACCTTAGCGGGAGTTCTGGAGAGACCCAGTACTTC. The chain couples TRBV7-9 to TRBJ2-5; 9 bases are a match to TRBD2. The trim removed 5 bases at V and 4 bases at J, leaving 11 bases unmatched. Germline CDR1 reads SEHNR; CDR2 reads FQNEAQ (reference sequence). CDR3 size: 16 residues.